A selection of T cell receptor beta chains follows, all from one sample in a study of cytomegalovirus exposure and HLA in healthy donors. Some clones are missing from TCRdb's copy, which holds only in-frame ones; the method was immunoSEQ multiplex PCR. This table holds about 350,000 clones, 75% to 90% found once. Input material: PBMCs. All receptors derive from a woman aged 30 to 39 in good health and CMV-seropositive. CDR3s include the opening cysteine and the closing phenylalanine or tryptophan. A D gene is named only where the DNA matches it firmly. Size is omitted from some rows. Given values are once, few, many or a class for expanded clones.

D gene: .; V gene: TRBV27; clone size: .; J gene: TRBJ1-6; CDR3 protein: CASSFRSGPNSPLHF; CDR3 DNA: TGTGCCAGCAGTTTCAGGTCGGGCCCTAATTCACCCCTCCACTTT
D gene: .; V gene: TRBV6-5; clone size: .; J gene: TRBJ1-6; CDR3 protein: CASSLEVQGINSPLHF; CDR3 DNA: TGTGCCAGCAGTTTAGAGGTTCAGGGTATCAATTCACCCCTCCACTTT
D gene: TRBD2; V gene: TRBV18; clone size: .; J gene: TRBJ2-1; CDR3 protein: CASSRRTSGDYNEQFF; CDR3 DNA: TGTGCCAGCTCACGCCGGACTAGCGGGGATTACAATGAGCAGTTCTTC
D gene: .; V gene: TRBV6-5; clone size: .; J gene: TRBJ1-1; CDR3 protein: CASYRNTEAFF; CDR3 DNA: TGTGCCAGCTACAGGAACACTGAAGCTTTCTTT
D gene: TRBD1; V gene: TRBV2; clone size: .; J gene: TRBJ2-7; CDR3 protein: CASSDWGTGISYEQYF; CDR3 DNA: TGTGCCAGCAGTGATTGGGGGACAGGGATTTCCTACGAGCAGTACTTC
D gene: .; V gene: TRBV29-1; clone size: .; J gene: TRBJ2-3; CDR3 protein: CSVREGTGDTQYF; CDR3 DNA: TGCAGCGTCCGCGAGGGTACGGGAGATACGCAGTATTTT
D gene: .; V gene: TRBV10-2; clone size: .; J gene: TRBJ2-7; CDR3 protein: CASSVLRTVYEQYF; CDR3 DNA: TGCGCCAGCAGTGTCCTCCGGACAGTCTACGAGCAGTACTTC
D gene: .; V gene: TRBV4-1; clone size: .; J gene: TRBJ2-7; CDR3 protein: CASSRGWAYEQYF; CDR3 DNA: TGCGCCAGCAGCCGTGGCTGGGCGTACGAGCAGTACTTC
D gene: .; V gene: TRBV28; clone size: once; J gene: TRBJ2-5; CDR3 protein: CASSFSLANRGYQETQYF; CDR3 DNA: TGTGCCAGCAGTTTCTCACTCGCCAATAGGGGGTACCAAGAGACCCAGTACTTC
D gene: .; V gene: TRBV6-4; clone size: .; J gene: TRBJ2-1; CDR3 protein: CASSDSGRGQINEQFF; CDR3 DNA: TGTGCCAGCAGTGACTCGGGGCGGGGCCAGATCAATGAGCAGTTCTTC
D gene: .; V gene: TRBV27; clone size: .; J gene: TRBJ1-5; CDR3 protein: CASSLSLYSNQPQHF; CDR3 DNA: TGTGCCAGCAGCCTATCCCTTTATAGCAATCAGCCCCAGCATTTT
D gene: .; V gene: TRBV27; clone size: .; J gene: TRBJ1-4; CDR3 protein: CASSFGVQHEKLFF; CDR3 DNA: TGTGCCAGCAGTTTTGGGGTGCAGCATGAAAAACTGTTTTTT
D gene: .; V gene: TRBV10-3; clone size: once; J gene: TRBJ2-1; CDR3 protein: CAISVNTDNEQFF; CDR3 DNA: TGTGCCATCAGTGTGAACACAGACAATGAGCAGTTCTTC
D gene: TRBD2; V gene: TRBV5-6; clone size: .; J gene: TRBJ2-7; CDR3 protein: CANRPGTSGRAGYEQYF; CDR3 DNA: TGTGCCAACCGCCCCGGGACTAGCGGGAGGGCCGGCTACGAGCAGTACTTC
D gene: .; V gene: TRBV7-6; clone size: .; J gene: TRBJ2-7; CDR3 protein: CASSDRHPSYEQYF; CDR3 DNA: TGTGCCAGCAGCGACAGACACCCCTCCTACGAGCAGTACTTC
D gene: TRBD2; V gene: TRBV27; clone size: .; J gene: TRBJ2-7; CDR3 protein: CASSPAGASYEQYF; CDR3 DNA: TGTGCCAGCAGTCCCGCGGGAGCTTCCTACGAGCAGTACTTC
D gene: .; V gene: TRBV6-4; clone size: many; J gene: TRBJ2-1; CDR3 protein: CASSEEGTDEQFF; CDR3 DNA: TGTGCCAGCAGTGAAGAGGGAACCGATGAGCAGTTCTTC
D gene: .; V gene: TRBV30; clone size: few; J gene: TRBJ1-2; CDR3 protein: CAWSATLGYGYTF; CDR3 DNA: TGTGCCTGGAGTGCGACTCTGGGCTATGGCTACACCTTC
D gene: TRBD1; V gene: TRBV7-9; clone size: .; J gene: TRBJ2-2; CDR3 protein: CASTRTGATGELFF; CDR3 DNA: TGTGCCAGCACCCGGACAGGGGCCACCGGGGAGCTGTTTTTT
D gene: TRBD1; V gene: TRBV5-4; clone size: .; J gene: TRBJ1-1; CDR3 protein: CASSIPRQGPNTEAFF; CDR3 DNA: TGTGCCAGCAGCATCCCTAGACAGGGCCCGAACACTGAAGCTTTCTTT
D gene: .; V gene: TRBV28; clone size: .; J gene: TRBJ2-7; CDR3 protein: CASSSHGTSSYEQYF; CDR3 DNA: TGTGCCAGCAGTTCCCACGGGACTTCCTCCTACGAGCAGTACTTC
D gene: .; V gene: TRBV5-1; clone size: .; J gene: TRBJ2-7; CDR3 protein: CASSLGLGMGYEQYF; CDR3 DNA: TGCGCCAGCAGCTTGGGATTGGGGATGGGCTACGAGCAGTACTTC
D gene: TRBD1; V gene: TRBV19; clone size: .; J gene: TRBJ1-6; CDR3 protein: CASRMTGGMDNSPLHF; CDR3 DNA: TGTGCCAGTAGAATGACAGGGGGGATGGATAATTCACCCCTCCACTTT
D gene: .; V gene: TRBV9; clone size: .; J gene: TRBJ1-4; CDR3 protein: CASSVGGSSEKLFF; CDR3 DNA: TGTGCCAGCAGCGTAGGAGGCTCCTCTGAAAAACTGTTTTTT
D gene: .; V gene: TRBV9; clone size: .; J gene: TRBJ2-7; CDR3 protein: CASSGPSSYEQYF; CDR3 DNA: TGTGCCAGCAGCGGACCGAGCTCCTACGAGCAGTACTTC
D gene: .; V gene: TRBV18; clone size: few; J gene: TRBJ1-1; CDR3 protein: CASSPKQTPEAFF; CDR3 DNA: TGTGCCAGCTCACCAAAGCAGACACCCGAAGCTTTCTTT
D gene: TRBD1; V gene: TRBV5-6; clone size: .; J gene: TRBJ2-5; CDR3 protein: CASRSGTGNQETQYF; CDR3 DNA: TGTGCCAGCAGGTCCGGGACAGGGAACCAAGAGACCCAGTACTTC
D gene: TRBD2; V gene: TRBV4-2; clone size: .; J gene: TRBJ2-1; CDR3 protein: CASSQGSGSIGEQFF; CDR3 DNA: TGTGCCAGCAGCCAAGGTAGCGGGAGTATAGGTGAGCAGTTCTTC
D gene: .; V gene: TRBV9; clone size: .; J gene: TRBJ1-3; CDR3 protein: CASSVGVDHSGNTIYF; CDR3 DNA: TGTGCCAGCAGCGTAGGAGTCGATCACTCTGGAAACACCATATATTTT
D gene: .; V gene: TRBV6-5; clone size: .; J gene: TRBJ1-3; CDR3 protein: CASSGGTGNTIYF; CDR3 DNA: TGTGCCAGCAGCGGGGGAACTGGAAACACCATATATTTT
D gene: .; V gene: TRBV19; clone size: .; J gene: TRBJ1-1; CDR3 protein: CASSRPTYRDNTEAFF; CDR3 DNA: TGTGCCAGTAGTAGACCCACATACAGGGATAACACTGAAGCTTTCTTT
D gene: .; V gene: TRBV29-1; clone size: few; J gene: TRBJ1-1; CDR3 protein: CAEYANTEAFF; CDR3 DNA: TGCGCCGAGTACGCAAACACTGAAGCTTTCTTT
D gene: .; V gene: TRBV7-3; clone size: .; J gene: TRBJ2-2; CDR3 protein: CASSLSSNTGELFF; CDR3 DNA: TGTGCCAGCAGCTTAAGTTCAAACACCGGGGAGCTGTTTTTT
D gene: TRBD1; V gene: TRBV7-6; clone size: .; J gene: TRBJ2-5; CDR3 protein: CASSNRPGTEVTVLTQYF; CDR3 DNA: TGTGCCAGCAGCAACCGTCCCGGGACAGAAGTGACGGTGTTGACCCAGTACTTC
D gene: .; V gene: TRBV5-4; clone size: .; J gene: TRBJ1-1; CDR3 protein: CASSLEGTEAFF; CDR3 DNA: TGTGCCAGCAGCTTAGAGGGGACTGAAGCTTTCTTT
D gene: .; V gene: TRBV27; clone size: once; J gene: TRBJ2-7; CDR3 protein: CASSGGAGGDYEQYF; CDR3 DNA: TGTGCCAGCAGTGGTGGGGCCGGGGGAGACTACGAGCAGTACTTC
D gene: TRBD2; V gene: TRBV7-6; clone size: .; J gene: TRBJ2-2; CDR3 protein: CASSSGTSGATGELFF; CDR3 DNA: TGTGCCAGCAGCTCCGGGACTAGCGGGGCCACCGGGGAGCTGTTTTTT
D gene: .; V gene: TRBV4-3; clone size: .; J gene: TRBJ1-2; CDR3 protein: CASSQGWGGANYGYTF; CDR3 DNA: TGCGCCAGCAGCCAAGGATGGGGAGGAGCTAACTATGGCTACACCTTC
D gene: .; V gene: TRBV6-1; clone size: .; J gene: TRBJ2-7; CDR3 protein: CASSGTQILYEQYF; CDR3 DNA: TGTGCCAGCTCCGGGACCCAAATCTTATACGAGCAGTACTTC
D gene: TRBD1; V gene: TRBV6-1; clone size: .; J gene: TRBJ1-5; CDR3 protein: CAARTGSNQPQHF; CDR3 DNA: TGTGCCGCGAGGACAGGTAGCAATCAGCCCCAGCATTTT
D gene: TRBD1; V gene: TRBV9; clone size: .; J gene: TRBJ2-1; CDR3 protein: CASSAEGASSYNEQFF; CDR3 DNA: TGTGCCAGCAGCGCAGAGGGGGCAAGCTCCTACAATGAGCAGTTCTTC
D gene: TRBD1; V gene: TRBV5-4; clone size: .; J gene: TRBJ2-7; CDR3 protein: CASSPTGVSYEQYF; CDR3 DNA: TGTGCCAGCAGCCCGACAGGGGTCTCCTACGAGCAGTACTTC
D gene: .; V gene: TRBV27; clone size: .; J gene: TRBJ2-6; CDR3 protein: CASRKDGSSGANVLTF; CDR3 DNA: TGTGCCAGCAGAAAGGACGGATCCTCTGGGGCCAACGTCCTGACTTTC
D gene: .; V gene: TRBV2; clone size: .; J gene: TRBJ2-1; CDR3 protein: CASRADSSYNEQFF; CDR3 DNA: TGTGCCAGCAGGGCTGACAGCTCCTACAATGAGCAGTTCTTC
D gene: .; V gene: TRBV28; clone size: .; J gene: TRBJ2-2; CDR3 protein: CASRTANTGELFF; CDR3 DNA: TGTGCCAGCAGGACAGCGAACACCGGGGAGCTGTTTTTT
D gene: .; V gene: TRBV6-6; clone size: .; J gene: TRBJ1-2; CDR3 protein: CASSYSQSRNYGYTF; CDR3 DNA: TGTGCCAGCAGTTACTCGCAGTCCAGGAACTATGGCTACACCTTC
D gene: .; V gene: TRBV28; clone size: .; J gene: TRBJ2-5; CDR3 protein: CASGILSYQETQYF; CDR3 DNA: TGTGCCAGCGGGATCCTTTCCTACCAAGAGACCCAGTACTTC
D gene: .; V gene: TRBV11-2; clone size: .; J gene: TRBJ1-2; CDR3 protein: CASSLYAGGYTF; CDR3 DNA: TGTGCCAGCAGCTTATACGCCGGAGGCTACACCTTC
D gene: .; V gene: TRBV27; clone size: .; J gene: TRBJ1-2; CDR3 protein: CASSFGAGVNYGYTF; CDR3 DNA: TGTGCCAGCAGTTTTGGTGCAGGGGTTAACTATGGCTACACCTTC
D gene: .; V gene: TRBV18; clone size: .; J gene: TRBJ1-2; CDR3 protein: CASSPVAGLTNYGYTF; CDR3 DNA: TGTGCCAGCTCACCCGTTGCAGGTCTAACTAACTATGGCTACACCTTC
D gene: .; V gene: TRBV7-6; clone size: .; J gene: TRBJ2-7; CDR3 protein: CASSPLADHYEQYF; CDR3 DNA: TGTGCCAGCAGCCCTCTGGCAGACCACTACGAGCAGTACTTC
D gene: .; V gene: TRBV9; clone size: .; J gene: TRBJ2-5; CDR3 protein: CASSETKAPYETQYF; CDR3 DNA: TGTGCCAGCAGCGAGACCAAAGCCCCCTACGAGACCCAGTACTTC
D gene: .; V gene: TRBV28; clone size: .; J gene: TRBJ1-3; CDR3 protein: CASRTPGTGNTIYF; CDR3 DNA: TGTGCCAGTAGAACTCCGGGGACCGGAAACACCATATATTTT
D gene: .; V gene: TRBV11-1; clone size: .; J gene: TRBJ1-6; CDR3 protein: CASSLDPGNSPLHF; CDR3 DNA: TGTGCCAGCAGCTTAGACCCTGGTAATTCACCCCTCCACTTT
D gene: .; V gene: TRBV4-3; clone size: .; J gene: TRBJ1-5; CDR3 protein: CASSQERQISNQPQHF; CDR3 DNA: TGCGCCAGCAGCCAAGAACGGCAGATTAGCAATCAGCCCCAGCATTTT
D gene: TRBD2; V gene: TRBV7-2; clone size: .; J gene: TRBJ2-7; CDR3 protein: CASKPRRAREGEQYF; CDR3 DNA: TGTGCCAGCAAACCCCGAAGGGCCAGGGAGGGCGAGCAGTACTTC
D gene: TRBD1; V gene: TRBV27; clone size: .; J gene: TRBJ1-5; CDR3 protein: CASRGDSYSNQPQHF; CDR3 DNA: TGTGCCAGCAGGGGGGACAGTTATAGCAATCAGCCCCAGCATTTT
D gene: .; V gene: TRBV7-2; clone size: .; J gene: TRBJ2-4; CDR3 protein: CASSHPPGARSKNIQYF; CDR3 DNA: TGTGCCAGCTCCCACCCCCCCGGGGCGCGGTCCAAAAACATTCAGTACTTC
D gene: TRBD1; V gene: TRBV7-6; clone size: .; J gene: TRBJ2-7; CDR3 protein: CASSSGQGRNEQYF; CDR3 DNA: TGTGCCAGCAGCTCAGGACAGGGGCGTAACGAGCAGTACTTC
D gene: .; V gene: TRBV9; clone size: .; J gene: TRBJ2-1; CDR3 protein: CASSADSIGNEQFF; CDR3 DNA: TGTGCCAGCAGCGCGGACTCCATAGGCAATGAGCAGTTCTTC